The clone carrying this T cell receptor beta chain is labeled as medium-sized. These data come from a study of blood T cell repertoires in COVID-19. Background on the study: The origin of the acute and convalescent COVID-19 samples was the United States, Italy and Spain. The cDNA or gDNA used as material had been derived from T cells, B-cell-depleted T cells, or PBMCs.

As processed by the authors: Reference gene primer amplification in the assay estimated nucleated cell counts. The data were produced by immunoSEQ multiplex PCR, yet TCRdb's version contains in-frame clones alone and is incomplete. V and J calls and clone size come straight from that table; D and trimming were deduced from the DNA. Among 55,000 to 75,000 clones listed, roughly 81% were seen once. The CDR3 is 15 amino acids. The V segment lost 1 base and the J segment 3 bases; nucleotides outside the gene matches: 6. Per germline, CDR1 LNHDA and CDR2 SQIVND (reference sequence). The rearrangement joins TRBV19 to TRBJ2-7; TRBD1 matches at 7 bases. This clonotype originated in an older man with acute or convalescent COVID-19. What was sequenced was peripheral blood. The CDR3 loop is CASSIAQGNFYEQYF. The CDR3 DNA sequence: TGTGCCAGTAGTATAGCACAGGGGAATTTCTACGAGCAGTACTTC. The complete variable domain, with remaining parts taken from reference TRBV19 and TRBJ2-7, reads DGGITQSPKYLFRKEGQNVTLSCEQNLNHDAMYWYRQDPGQGLRLIYYSQIVNDFQKGDIAEGYSVSREKKESFPLTVTSAQKNPTAFYLCASSIAQGNFYEQYFGPGTRLTVT.